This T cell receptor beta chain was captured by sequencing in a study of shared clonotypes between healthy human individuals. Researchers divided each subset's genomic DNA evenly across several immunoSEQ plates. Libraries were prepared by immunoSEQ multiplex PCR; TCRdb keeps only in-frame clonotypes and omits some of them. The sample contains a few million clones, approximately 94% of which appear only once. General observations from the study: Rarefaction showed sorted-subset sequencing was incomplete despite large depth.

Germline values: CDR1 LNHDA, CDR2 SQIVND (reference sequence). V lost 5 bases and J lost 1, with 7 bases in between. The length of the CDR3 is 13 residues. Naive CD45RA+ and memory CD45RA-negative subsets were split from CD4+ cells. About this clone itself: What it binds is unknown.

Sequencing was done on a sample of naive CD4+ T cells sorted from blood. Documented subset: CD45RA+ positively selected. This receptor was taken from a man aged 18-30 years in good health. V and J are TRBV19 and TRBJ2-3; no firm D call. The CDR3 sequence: CASSVPGTDTQYF. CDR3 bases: TGTGCCAGTAGTGTCCCGGGCACAGATACGCAGTATTTT.